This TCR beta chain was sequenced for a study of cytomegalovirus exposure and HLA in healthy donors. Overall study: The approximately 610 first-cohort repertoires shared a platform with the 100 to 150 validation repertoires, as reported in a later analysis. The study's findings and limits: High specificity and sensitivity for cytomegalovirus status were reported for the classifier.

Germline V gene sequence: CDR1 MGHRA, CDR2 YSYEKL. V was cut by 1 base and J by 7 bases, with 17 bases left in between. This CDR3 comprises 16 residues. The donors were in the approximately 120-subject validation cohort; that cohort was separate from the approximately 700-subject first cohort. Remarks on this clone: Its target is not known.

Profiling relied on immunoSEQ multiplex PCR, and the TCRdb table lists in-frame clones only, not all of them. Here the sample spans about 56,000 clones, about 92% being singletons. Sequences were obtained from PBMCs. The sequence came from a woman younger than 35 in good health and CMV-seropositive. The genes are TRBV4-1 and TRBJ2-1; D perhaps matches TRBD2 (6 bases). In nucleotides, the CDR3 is TGCGCCAGCAGCCAAGTTAGTTACCGGGAGCCTAATGAGCAGTTCTTC. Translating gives CASSQVSYREPNEQFF.